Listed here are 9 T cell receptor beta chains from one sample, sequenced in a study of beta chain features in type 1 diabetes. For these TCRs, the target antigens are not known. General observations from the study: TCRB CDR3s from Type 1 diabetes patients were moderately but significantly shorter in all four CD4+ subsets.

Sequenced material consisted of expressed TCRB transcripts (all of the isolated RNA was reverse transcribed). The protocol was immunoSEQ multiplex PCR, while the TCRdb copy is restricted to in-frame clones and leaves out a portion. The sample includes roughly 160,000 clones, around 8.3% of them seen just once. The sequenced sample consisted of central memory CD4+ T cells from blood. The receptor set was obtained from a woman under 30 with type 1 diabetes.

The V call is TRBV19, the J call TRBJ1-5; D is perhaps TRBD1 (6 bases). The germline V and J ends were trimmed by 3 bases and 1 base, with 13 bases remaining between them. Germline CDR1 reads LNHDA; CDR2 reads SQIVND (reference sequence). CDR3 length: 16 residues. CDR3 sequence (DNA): TGTGCCAGTAGTATTACACGAAGGGGGAGCAATCAGCCCCAGCATTTT. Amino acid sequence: CASSITRRGSNQPQHF.

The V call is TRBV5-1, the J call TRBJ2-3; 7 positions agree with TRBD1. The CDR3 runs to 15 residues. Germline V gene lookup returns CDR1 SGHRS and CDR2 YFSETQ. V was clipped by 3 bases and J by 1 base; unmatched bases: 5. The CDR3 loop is CASSSTGVGTDTQYF. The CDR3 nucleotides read TGCGCCAGCAGCTCAACAGGGGTCGGCACAGATACGCAGTATTTT.

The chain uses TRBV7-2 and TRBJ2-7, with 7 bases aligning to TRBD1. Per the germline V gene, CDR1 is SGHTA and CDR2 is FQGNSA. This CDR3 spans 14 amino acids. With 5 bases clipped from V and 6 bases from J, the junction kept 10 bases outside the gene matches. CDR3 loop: CASSGQGDPVEQYF. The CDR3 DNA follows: TGTGCCAGCAGCGGGCAGGGGGACCCCGTCGAGCAGTACTTC.

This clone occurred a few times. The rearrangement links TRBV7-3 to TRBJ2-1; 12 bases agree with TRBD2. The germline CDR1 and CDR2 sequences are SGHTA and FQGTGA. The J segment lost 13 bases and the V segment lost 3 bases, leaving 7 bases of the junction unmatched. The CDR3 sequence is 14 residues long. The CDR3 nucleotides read TGTGCCAGCAGCTTCGGGTCTAGCGGGGGGGACCAGTTCTTC. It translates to CASSFGSSGGDQFF. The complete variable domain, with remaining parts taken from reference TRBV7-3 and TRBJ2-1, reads GAGVSQTPSNKVTEKGKYVELRCDPISGHTALYWYRQSLGQGPEFLIYFQGTGAADDSGLPNDRFFAVRPEGSVSTLKIQRTERGDSAVYLCASSFGSSGGDQFFGPGTRLTVL.

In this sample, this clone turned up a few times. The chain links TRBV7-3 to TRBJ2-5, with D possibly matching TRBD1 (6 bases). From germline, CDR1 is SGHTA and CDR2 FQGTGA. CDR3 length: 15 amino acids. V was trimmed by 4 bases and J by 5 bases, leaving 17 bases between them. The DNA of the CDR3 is TGTGCCAGCAGCTCACACCCCCAGGGGATGGAGACCCAGTACTTC. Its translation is CASSSHPQGMETQYF.

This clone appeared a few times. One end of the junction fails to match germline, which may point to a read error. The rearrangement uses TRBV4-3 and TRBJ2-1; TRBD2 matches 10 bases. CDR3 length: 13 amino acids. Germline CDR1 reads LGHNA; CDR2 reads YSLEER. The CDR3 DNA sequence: TGCGCCAGCAGCCCCCGAGACCTAGCGGGGGTAGTCTTC. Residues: CASSPRDLAGVVF.

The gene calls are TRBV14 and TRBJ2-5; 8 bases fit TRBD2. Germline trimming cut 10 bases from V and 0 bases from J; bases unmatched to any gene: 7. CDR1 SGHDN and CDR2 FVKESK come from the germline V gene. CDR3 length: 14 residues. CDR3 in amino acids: CAINAGGHQETQYF. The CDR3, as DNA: TGTGCCATCAATGCGGGGGGCCACCAAGAGACCCAGTACTTC.

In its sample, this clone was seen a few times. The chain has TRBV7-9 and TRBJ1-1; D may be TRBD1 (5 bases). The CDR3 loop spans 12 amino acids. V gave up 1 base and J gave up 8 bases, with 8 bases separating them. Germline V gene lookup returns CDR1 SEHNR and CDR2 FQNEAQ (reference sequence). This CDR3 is CASSLGQIEAFF. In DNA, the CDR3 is TGTGCCAGCAGCTTAGGACAGATAGAAGCTTTCTTT. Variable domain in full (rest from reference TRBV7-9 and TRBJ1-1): DTGVSQNPRHKITKRGQNVTFRCDPISEHNRLYWYRQTLGQGPEFLTYFQNEAQLEKSRLLSDRFSAERPKGSFSTLEIQRTEQGDSAMYLCASSLGQIEAFFGQGTRLTVV.

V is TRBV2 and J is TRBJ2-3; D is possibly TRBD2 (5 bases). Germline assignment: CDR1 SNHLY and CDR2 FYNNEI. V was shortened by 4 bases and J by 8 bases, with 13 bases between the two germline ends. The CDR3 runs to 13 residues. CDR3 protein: CASSGARAGTQYF. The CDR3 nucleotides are TGTGCCAGCAGTGGCGCTCGGGCGGGTACGCAGTATTTT. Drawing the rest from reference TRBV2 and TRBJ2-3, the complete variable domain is EPEVTQTPSHQVTQMGQEVILRCVPISNHLYFYWYRQILGQKVEFLVSFYNNEISEKSEIFDDQFSVERPDGSNFTLKIRSTKLEDSAMYFCASSGARAGTQYFGPGTRLTVL.